This T cell receptor (beta chain) comes out of a study of T-cell reconstitution after alpha-beta-depleted transplantation in children. General study points: Newly generated T cells supplied most T-cell counts and diversity one year post-transplant. Reports say that about two months after transplant, the alpha-beta T cells came out of several hundred graft clones that had expanded. At day 60, the high TCRbeta diversity found in some patients originated from recipient T cells and thymic progenitors that had survived.

This sample's TCRbeta library carried unique molecular identifier barcodes. TCRdb fed the PCR reads into MiXCR, producing one record per CDR3 protein. The table includes about 1,000,000 distinct CDR3 sequences, about 26% detected once. The V gene lost 4 bases and the J gene lost 4 bases, with 10 bases spanning the gap. There are 12 residues in the CDR3. Germline V lookup: CDR1 DFQATT, CDR2 SNEGSKA (reference sequence). A few counts support this clonotype. What it recognizes is unknown. This chain links TRBV20-1 with TRBJ1-2; D ambiguous. The TCR originated in a boy younger than two who had a stem cell transplant for SCID, so the T cells may come from the graft donor. This specimen consisted of PBMCs, mostly from graft donor cells, obtained 360 days after TCRalphabeta/CD19-depleted stem cell transplant. CDR3 bases: TGCAGTGCTAAGAAAATCAGCTATGGCTACACCTTC. This sequence encodes CSAKKISYGYTF.